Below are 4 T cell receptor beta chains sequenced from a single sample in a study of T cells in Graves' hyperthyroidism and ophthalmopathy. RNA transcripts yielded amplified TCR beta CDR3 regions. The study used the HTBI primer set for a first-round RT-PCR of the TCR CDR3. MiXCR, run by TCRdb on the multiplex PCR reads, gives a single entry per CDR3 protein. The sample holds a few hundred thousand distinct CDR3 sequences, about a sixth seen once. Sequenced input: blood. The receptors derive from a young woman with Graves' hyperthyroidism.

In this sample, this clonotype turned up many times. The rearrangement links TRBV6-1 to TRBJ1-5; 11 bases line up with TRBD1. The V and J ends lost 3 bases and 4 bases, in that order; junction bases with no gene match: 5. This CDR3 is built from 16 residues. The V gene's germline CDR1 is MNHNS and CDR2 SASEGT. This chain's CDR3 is CASSEPGQGGNQPQHF. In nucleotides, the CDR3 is TGTGCCAGCAGTGAGCCGGGACAGGGGGGTAATCAGCCCCAGCATTTT.

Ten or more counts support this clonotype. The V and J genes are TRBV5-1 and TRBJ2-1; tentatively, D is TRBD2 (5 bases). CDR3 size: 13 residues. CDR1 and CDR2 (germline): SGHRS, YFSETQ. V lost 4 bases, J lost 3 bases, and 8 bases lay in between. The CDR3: CASSLRDYNEQFF. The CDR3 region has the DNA TGCGCCAGCAGCCTCCGGGACTACAATGAGCAGTTCTTC.

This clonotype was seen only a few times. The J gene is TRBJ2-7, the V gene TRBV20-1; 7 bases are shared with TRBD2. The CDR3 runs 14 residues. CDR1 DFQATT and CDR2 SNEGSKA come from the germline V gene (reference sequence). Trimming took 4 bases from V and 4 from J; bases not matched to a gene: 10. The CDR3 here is CSATRLAGLYEQYF. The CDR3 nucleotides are TGCAGTGCTACTAGACTAGCCGGGCTGTACGAGCAGTACTTC.

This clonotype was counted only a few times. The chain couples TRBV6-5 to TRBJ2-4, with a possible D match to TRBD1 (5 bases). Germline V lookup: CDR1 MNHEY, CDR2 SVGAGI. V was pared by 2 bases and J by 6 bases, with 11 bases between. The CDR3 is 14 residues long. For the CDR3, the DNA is TGTGCCAGCAGTTACATCGACAGTTTAAACATTCAGTACTTC. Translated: CASSYIDSLNIQYF.